Sequencing of this TCR beta chain was carried out in a study of T-cell memory formation after mild COVID-19. Overall study results and limits: Contracting clones, day 15 to 85, had balanced CD4/CD8, and later expanders favored CD4+. Second-wave clones that peaked on day 37 lacked confirmed SARS-CoV-2 specificity. Several responding clones turned up in pre-infection memory, indicating that cross-reactive memory may have taken part.

Comment on this clonotype: Its antigen is currently unknown.

MiXCR, applied by TCRdb to the 5' RACE reads, yields one record per CDR3 protein. The sample holds roughly 560,000 distinct CDR3 sequences, around 21% seen once. V was cut by 1 base and J by 7 bases, with 14 bases left in between. From germline, CDR1 is DFQATT and CDR2 SNEGSKA (reference sequence). The CDR3 is 13 residues long. Material for sequencing was PBMCs or a T cell subset sorted from them (not recorded which). The TCR sequence derives from an adult woman who had mild COVID-19 (a few samples of this study predate the infection). Cell type and time point are not known. This chain uses TRBV20-1 with TRBJ2-7; unclear D gene. The DNA for the CDR3 is TGCAGTGCTAGAGCGGTGGATTTTCCGGAGCAGTACTTC. It is translated as CSARAVDFPEQYF.